The clone carrying this TCR beta chain was found a few times. Its antigen is unknown. The data are from a study of T cell repertoires in cytomegalovirus infection. Study-level information: Evidence of both CMV infection and a matching HLA type came from public TCR beta signatures.

V was trimmed by 4 bases and J by 4 bases, leaving 7 bases between them. CDR1 SNHLY and CDR2 FYNNEI come from the germline V gene. The length of the CDR3 is 12 residues. TCRdb fed the reads into MiXCR, producing one record per CDR3 protein. The sample comprises under 200,000 distinct CDR3 sequences, 8% to 10% of which are singletons, and roughly 5.1% rests with the top ten. The study, taken as a whole, reports: The cumulative frequency of public TCR beta families distinguished individuals who carried CMV together with the relevant HLA. The study found HLA-C-restricted CMV-specific TCR beta clonotypes dominating the ex vivo response.

The chain is built from TRBV2 and TRBJ1-1; D is unresolved. The receptor was isolated from a human donor in good health (CMV status not recorded). Some clones in this sample may be carry-over from other donors' samples. The source material was PBMCs. In DNA, the CDR3 is TGTGCCAGCAGTGCTCAAATCACTGAAGCTTTCTTT. The encoded protein is CASSAQITEAFF.